This TCR beta chain was sequenced for a study of monozygotic twins with inflammatory bowel disease. Reanalyzing the 5' RACE reads, TCRdb keeps one entry per CDR3 protein, without DNA. This table holds fewer than 200,000 distinct CDR3 sequences. The CDR3 is made up of 14 amino acids. Sequenced: blood. The chain links TRBV21-1 to TRBJ2-7; the TRBD2 assignment by TCRdb is unverifiable without DNA. TRBV21-1 is tagged as a pseudogene. The source is a human donor with ulcerative colitis or Crohn's disease, or a healthy co-twin of an affected twin (not recorded which). This chain's CDR3 is CASTPRAGPYEQYF.